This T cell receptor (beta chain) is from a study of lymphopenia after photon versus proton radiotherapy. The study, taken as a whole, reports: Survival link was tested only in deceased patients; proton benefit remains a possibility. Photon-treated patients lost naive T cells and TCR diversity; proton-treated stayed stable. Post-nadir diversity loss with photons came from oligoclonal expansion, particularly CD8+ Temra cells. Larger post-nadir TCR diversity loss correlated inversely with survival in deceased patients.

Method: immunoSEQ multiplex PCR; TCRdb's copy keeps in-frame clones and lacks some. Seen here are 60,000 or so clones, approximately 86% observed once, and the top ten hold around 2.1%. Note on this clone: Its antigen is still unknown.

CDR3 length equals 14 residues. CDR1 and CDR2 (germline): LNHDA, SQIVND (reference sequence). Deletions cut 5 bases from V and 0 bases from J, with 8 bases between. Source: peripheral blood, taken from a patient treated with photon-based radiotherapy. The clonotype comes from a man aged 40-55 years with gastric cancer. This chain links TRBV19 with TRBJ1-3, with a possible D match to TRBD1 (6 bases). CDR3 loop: CASSWDTSGNTIYF. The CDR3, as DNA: TGTGCCAGTAGTTGGGACACCTCTGGAAACACCATATATTTT.